This T cell receptor beta chain emerged from a study of immune cell composition in non-small cell lung cancer. The V and J ends lost 4 bases and 5 bases respectively, with 20 bases between them. CDR1 is SGDLS and CDR2 is YYNGEE in the germline V gene. This CDR3 spans 16 amino acids. Remarks on this clone: Its target is unknown.

Sequenced by immunoSEQ multiplex PCR; TCRdb stores in-frame clones only, minus some. The sample lists about 2,100 clones, about 80% occurring once. Study-wide results and caveats: Tumour TCR-beta clonality showed no significant link to smoking pack-years. Squamous lung tumours showed higher top 10 clone scores and clonality than adenocarcinomas. 60% to 75% of squamous and 30% to 35% of adenocarcinoma cases had tumour-associated clones >0.5%.

Sequences were obtained from lung tumor tissue. This rearrangement joins TRBV9 to TRBJ2-3, with a tentative D call TRBD1 (7 bases). The receptor's source is a human donor with non-small cell lung cancer. The CDR3 protein is CASSPKEGAHGDTQYF. The CDR3 DNA is TGTGCCAGCAGCCCAAAGGAGGGGGCCCATGGAGATACGCAGTATTTT.